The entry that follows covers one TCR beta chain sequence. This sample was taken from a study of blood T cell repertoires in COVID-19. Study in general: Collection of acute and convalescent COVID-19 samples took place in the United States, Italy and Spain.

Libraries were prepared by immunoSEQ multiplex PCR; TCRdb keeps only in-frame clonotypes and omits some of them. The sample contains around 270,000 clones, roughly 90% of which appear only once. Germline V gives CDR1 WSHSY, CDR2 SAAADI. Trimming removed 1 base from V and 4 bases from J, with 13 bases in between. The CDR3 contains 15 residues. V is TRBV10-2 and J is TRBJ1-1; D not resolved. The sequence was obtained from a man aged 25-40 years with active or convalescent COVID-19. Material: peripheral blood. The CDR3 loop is CASSEWAAPSTEAFF. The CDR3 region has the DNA TGCGCCAGCAGTGAGTGGGCTGCACCCTCCACTGAAGCTTTCTTT.